The present T cell receptor (beta chain) was sequenced within a study of blood T cell repertoires in COVID-19. Study-level information: Samples of COVID-19 (acute and convalescent) were obtained from the United States, Italy and Spain. T cells, B-cell-depleted T cells, or PBMCs provided the cDNA or gDNA that served as material.

Authors' processing steps: Amplification from reference gene primers served as the basis for estimated nucleated cell counts. Measured with immunoSEQ multiplex PCR; TCRdb has only the in-frame clones, and not every one. V and J calls and clone size come straight from that table; D and trimming were deduced from the DNA. The table has under 60,000 clones, about 91% seen once. What was sequenced was peripheral blood. This TCR derives from a man in his fifties or sixties with active COVID-19.

CDR3 loop: CASSSRTGSSYNEQFF. CDR3 coding DNA: TGTGCCAGCAGCTCTCGGACAGGGAGCTCCTACAATGAGCAGTTCTTC. V gene TRBV11-3 combines with J gene TRBJ2-1; 8 bases line up with TRBD1. V was clipped by 4 bases and J by 0 bases; unmatched bases: 5. This CDR3 contains 16 residues. From germline, CDR1 is SGHNT and CDR2 YENEEA.